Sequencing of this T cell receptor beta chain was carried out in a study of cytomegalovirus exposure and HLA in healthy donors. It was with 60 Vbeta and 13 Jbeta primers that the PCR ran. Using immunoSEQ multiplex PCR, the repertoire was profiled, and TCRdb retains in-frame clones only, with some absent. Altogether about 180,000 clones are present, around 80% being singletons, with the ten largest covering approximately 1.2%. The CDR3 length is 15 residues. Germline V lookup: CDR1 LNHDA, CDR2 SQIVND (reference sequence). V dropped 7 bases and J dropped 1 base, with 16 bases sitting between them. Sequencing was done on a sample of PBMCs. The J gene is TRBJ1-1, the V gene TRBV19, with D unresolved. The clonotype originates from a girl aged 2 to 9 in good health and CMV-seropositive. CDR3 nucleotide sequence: TGTGCCAGTATCCCCCGGGATGGGTCGAACACTGAAGCTTTCTTT. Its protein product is CASIPRDGSNTEAFF.